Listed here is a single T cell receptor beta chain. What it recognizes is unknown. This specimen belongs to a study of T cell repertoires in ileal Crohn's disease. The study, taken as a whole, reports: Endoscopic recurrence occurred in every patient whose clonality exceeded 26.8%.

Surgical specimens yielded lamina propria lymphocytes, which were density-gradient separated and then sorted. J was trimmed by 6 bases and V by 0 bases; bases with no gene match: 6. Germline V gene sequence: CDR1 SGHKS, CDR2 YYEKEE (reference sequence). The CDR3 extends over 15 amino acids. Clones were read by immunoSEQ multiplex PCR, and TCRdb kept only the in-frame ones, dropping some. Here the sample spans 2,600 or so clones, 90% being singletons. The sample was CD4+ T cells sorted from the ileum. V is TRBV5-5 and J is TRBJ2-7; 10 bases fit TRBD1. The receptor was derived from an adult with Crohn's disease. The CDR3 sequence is CASSLVGTGDSEQYF. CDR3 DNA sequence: TGTGCCAGCAGCTTGGTTGGGACAGGGGATAGCGAGCAGTACTTC.